The T cell receptor (beta chain) described here comes from a study of CXCR3-negative and CXCR3-positive naive CD8 T cells. The V gene's germline CDR1 is MRHNA and CDR2 SNTAGT. The CDR3 is made up of 14 amino acids. This clonotype ranks as medium-sized in terms of frequency. In preparing the TRB cDNA libraries, 5' RACE with UMI labels was used. TCRdb derives one entry per CDR3 protein from the 5' RACE reads, leaving out DNA. The sample spans 45,000 to 55,000 distinct CDR3 sequences; the ten largest clones claim about 15%. Sequencing was carried out using memory CD8+ T cells from blood. The chain links TRBV6-4 to TRBJ2-1; with no DNA, the TCRdb D assignment of TRBD1 cannot be verified. The TCR comes from a human donor in good health. Some clones in this sample may be carry-over from other donors' samples. The CDR3 protein is CASSDNMGGAEQFF.